The subject of this entry is one T cell receptor (beta chain). What this receptor recognizes is not known. The record has no base qualities; no much larger clone is one base away. The data were taken from a study of blood T cell repertoires in COVID-19 (TCRdb year 2020). About the investigation overall: Collaborator samples came from the United States, Italy and Spain and covered acute and convalescent phases of COVID-19. Where HLA class I and class II types were available, the types were taken from metadata supplied by the sample provider, not from assay-based typing. The sample metadata nearly always contained a de-identified subject ID, COVID-19 status, age in years and sex. The repertoires were released in a freely available public database meant as a resource for research on the immune response to SARS-CoV-2. The prospective study material was composed of cDNA or gDNA derived from T cells, B-cell-depleted T cells, or PBMCs. The dataset comprised deeply sampled blood TCRbeta repertoires from subjects exposed to, actively infected with, or recovered from COVID-19. The samples were drawn from two sources: the first 160 participants of the ongoing ImmuneRACE study, and some 1,300 subjects contributed by 6 global collaborators.

The germline V gene encodes CDR1 SGHNT and CDR2 YENEEA. From its cysteine to its phenylalanine, the CDR3 spans 14 amino acids. Left in the record is the CDR3 DNA by itself, 42 bases read in frame from the first base. Cut back by 2 bases and 7 bases, the V and J ends lie 14 bases apart. Participants in the prospective study were enrolled through a virtual design, were aged about 18 to 90 years, and lived in about two dozen United States geographic areas. In the prospective study, cohorts were assigned on the basis of participant-reported clinical history obtained from a screening survey and a study questionnaire. Recovered participants in ImmuneRACE Cohort 3 were defined by two consecutive negative NP/OP PCR tests, clearance by a healthcare professional, or resolution of symptoms. In the prospective study, whole blood, serum and a nasopharyngeal or oropharyngeal swab were collected from each participant by mobile phlebotomists. Prospective study participants could optionally give additional blood draws and questionnaires over an approximately two-month period. Blood samples from the prospective study were shipped frozen or at room temperature prior to DNA extraction.

The immunoSEQ Assay, a bias-controlled multiplex PCR, was used to amplify TCRbeta CDR3 regions from genomic DNA. The authors' pipeline ran thus. The number of nucleated cells in each sample was estimated from the amplification of reference gene primers within the assay. To quantify the absolute abundance of each unique TCRbeta CDR3 rearrangement, sequence reads were collapsed and filtered. Productive Simpson clonality was computed per sample as the square root of Simpson's diversity index over productive rearrangements. TCRdb retrieved this table from immuneACCESS and kept in-frame rearrangements only. Not all clones are present; in checked studies, unresolved V genes account for under half, and no reason is known for the remainder. The V and J calls and the clone size are those of that table, but D and trimming were determined from the DNA. The sample yields nearly 350,000 clones; about 90% were counted once. The biggest ten clones account for more than 0.8% of the sample.

What the authors observed across the whole study: The quantity of clinical and demographic metadata differed by source and by participant and was supplied without curation.

The receptor was isolated from a woman in her twenties or thirties who had recovered from COVID-19. Sequences were obtained from PBMCs or T cells enriched from blood (not recorded which). This chain is built from TRBV11-3 and TRBJ2-5; tentative D gene TRBD2, with 7 bases matching. The nucleotide sequence reads TGTGCCAGCAGCTTAAACCGGGGGGCCGGGACCCAGTACTTC. This gives the protein CASSLNRGAGTQYF.